Below are 4 T cell receptor beta chains sequenced from a single sample in a study of T-cell memory formation after mild COVID-19. One entry per CDR3 protein, called by TCRdb with MiXCR from the 5' RACE reads. The sample records about 190,000 distinct CDR3 sequences, 20% to 25% being singletons. The sequenced sample consisted of PBMCs or a T cell subset sorted from them (not recorded which). These receptors all come from an adult woman who had mild COVID-19 (a few samples of this study predate the infection). Cell type and time point are not known.

This clonotype was picked up a small number of times. The chain employs TRBV9 and TRBJ2-3; unclear D gene. V was cut by 0 bases and J by 5 bases, with 7 bases left in between. The CDR3 runs to 13 residues. Germline CDR1 reads SGDLS; CDR2 reads YYNGEE. This CDR3 reads CASSVGVGDTQYF. As DNA, the CDR3 is TGTGCCAGCAGCGTAGGTGTCGGAGATACGCAGTATTTT.

This clonotype was counted only a few times. The chain has TRBV7-9 and TRBJ2-3; the D is unclear. This CDR3 comprises 15 residues. Trimming took off 1 base at V and 0 bases at J, with 8 bases between the two ends. The germline gives CDR1 SEHNR, CDR2 FQNEAQ (reference sequence). The CDR3 bases are TGTGCCAGCAGCTTAGTTGACGGGAGCACAGATACGCAGTATTTT. As protein: CASSLVDGSTDTQYF.

This clonotype was seen more than once but under ten times. V usage is TRBV6-5 and J usage is TRBJ2-3; 8 positions match TRBD2. The junction had 12 bases not matched to a gene; V was cut back by 6 bases and J by 4 bases. The CDR3 has 16 residues. The germline CDR1 and CDR2 sequences are MNHEY and SVGAGI. DNA of the CDR3: TGTGCCAGCAGCCCACCGGGGAGCGGGAGAGCAGATACGCAGTATTTT. Encoded protein: CASSPPGSGRADTQYF.

This clonotype was detected a few times. The V and J genes are TRBV7-9 and TRBJ1-5; no clear D. Germline V gives CDR1 SEHNR, CDR2 FQNEAQ (reference sequence). The CDR3 spans 12 residues. V lost 2 bases to trimming and J lost 9 bases, with 8 bases between them. CDR3 loop: CASSLSEGPQHF. As DNA, the CDR3 is TGTGCCAGCAGCTTAAGTGAAGGGCCCCAGCATTTT.